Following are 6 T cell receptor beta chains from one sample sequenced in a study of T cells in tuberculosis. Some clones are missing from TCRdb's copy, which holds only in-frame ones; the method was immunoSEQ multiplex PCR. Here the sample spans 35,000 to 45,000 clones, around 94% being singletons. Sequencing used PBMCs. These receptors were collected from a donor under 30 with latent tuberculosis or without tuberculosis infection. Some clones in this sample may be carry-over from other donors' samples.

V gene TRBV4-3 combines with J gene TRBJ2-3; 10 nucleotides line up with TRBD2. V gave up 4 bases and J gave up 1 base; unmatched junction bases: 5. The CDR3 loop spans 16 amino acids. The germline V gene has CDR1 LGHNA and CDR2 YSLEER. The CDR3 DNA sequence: TGCGCCAGCAGCCCTGGGACTAGCGCCGGCACAGATACGCAGTATTTT. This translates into CASSPGTSAGTDTQYF.

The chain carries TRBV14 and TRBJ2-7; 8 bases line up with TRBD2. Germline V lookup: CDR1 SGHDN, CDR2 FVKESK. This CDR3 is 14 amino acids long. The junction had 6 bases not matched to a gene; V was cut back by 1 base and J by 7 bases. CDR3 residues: CASSQAGGKPEQYF. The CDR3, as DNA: TGTGCCAGCAGCCAAGCGGGAGGGAAGCCTGAGCAGTACTTC.

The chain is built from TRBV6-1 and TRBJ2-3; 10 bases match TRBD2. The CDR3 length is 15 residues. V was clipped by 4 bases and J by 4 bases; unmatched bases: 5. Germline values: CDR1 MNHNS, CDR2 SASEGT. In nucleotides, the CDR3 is TGTGCCAGCAGTGTCCCTAGCGGGAGTGCAGATACGCAGTATTTT. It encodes CASSVPSGSADTQYF.

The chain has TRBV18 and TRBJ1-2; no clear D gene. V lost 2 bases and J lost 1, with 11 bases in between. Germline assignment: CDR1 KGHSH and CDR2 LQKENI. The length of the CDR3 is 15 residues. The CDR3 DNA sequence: TGTGCCAGCTCACCATCTCGGGATGTTAACTATGGCTACACCTTC. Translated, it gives CASSPSRDVNYGYTF.

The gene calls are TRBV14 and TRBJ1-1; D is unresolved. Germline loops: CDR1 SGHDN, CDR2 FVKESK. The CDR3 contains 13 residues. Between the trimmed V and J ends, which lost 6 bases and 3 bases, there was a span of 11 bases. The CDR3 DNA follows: TGTGCCAGCAGATACGAGATTTACACTGAAGCTTTCTTT. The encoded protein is CASRYEIYTEAFF.

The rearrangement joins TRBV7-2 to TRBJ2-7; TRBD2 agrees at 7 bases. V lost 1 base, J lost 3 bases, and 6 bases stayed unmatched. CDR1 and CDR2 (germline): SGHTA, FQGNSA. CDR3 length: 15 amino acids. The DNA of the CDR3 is TGTGCCAGCAGCTTAGTGGCTAGCGGCTACTACGAGCAGTACTTC. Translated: CASSLVASGYYEQYF.